These 3 T cell receptor beta chains came from one sample sequenced in a study of blood T cell repertoires in COVID-19. Sequencing was performed with immunoSEQ multiplex PCR; in TCRdb, only in-frame clones are kept and a portion is missing. The sample yields under 500,000 clones, around nine tenths seen once. Sequencing was carried out using PBMCs or T cells enriched from blood (not recorded which). These receptors were collected from a woman aged 18 to 35 with acute COVID-19.

V and J are TRBV7-8 and TRBJ2-4; no clear D. Germline CDR1 is SGHVS and CDR2 is FQNEAQ. The CDR3 runs to 15 residues. V lost 4 bases, J lost 0 bases, and 10 bases lay in between. CDR3 sequence (DNA): TGTGCCAGCAGCTCAACAGAACGAGCCAAAAACATTCAGTACTTC. This translates into CASSSTERAKNIQYF.

The J gene is TRBJ1-1, the V gene TRBV14; 9 positions match TRBD1. This CDR3 region has 15 residues. After removal of 2 bases from V and 5 bases from J, the junction contained 6 bases not matched to a gene. Germline lookup yields CDR1 SGHDN and CDR2 FVKESK. The CDR3 nucleotides are TGTGCCAGCAGCCAATGGGGACAGGGAACGACTGAAGCTTTCTTT. Its protein product is CASSQWGQGTTEAFF. Supplemented by reference TRBV14 and TRBJ1-1, the full variable domain reads EAGVTQFPSHSVIEKGQTVTLRCDPISGHDNLYWYRRVMGKEIKFLLHFVKESKQDESGMPNNRFLAERTGGTYSTLKVQPAELEDSGVYFCASSQWGQGTTEAFFGQGTRLTVV.

V and J are TRBV4-3 and TRBJ2-2; D gene ambiguous. Between the trimmed V and J ends, which lost 0 bases and 3 bases, there was a span of 11 bases. From germline, CDR1 is LGHNA and CDR2 YSLEER. The CDR3 length is 16 residues. The CDR3 reads CASSQESWYYTGELFF. The CDR3 DNA is TGCGCCAGCAGCCAAGAGTCCTGGTACTACACCGGGGAGCTGTTTTTT.